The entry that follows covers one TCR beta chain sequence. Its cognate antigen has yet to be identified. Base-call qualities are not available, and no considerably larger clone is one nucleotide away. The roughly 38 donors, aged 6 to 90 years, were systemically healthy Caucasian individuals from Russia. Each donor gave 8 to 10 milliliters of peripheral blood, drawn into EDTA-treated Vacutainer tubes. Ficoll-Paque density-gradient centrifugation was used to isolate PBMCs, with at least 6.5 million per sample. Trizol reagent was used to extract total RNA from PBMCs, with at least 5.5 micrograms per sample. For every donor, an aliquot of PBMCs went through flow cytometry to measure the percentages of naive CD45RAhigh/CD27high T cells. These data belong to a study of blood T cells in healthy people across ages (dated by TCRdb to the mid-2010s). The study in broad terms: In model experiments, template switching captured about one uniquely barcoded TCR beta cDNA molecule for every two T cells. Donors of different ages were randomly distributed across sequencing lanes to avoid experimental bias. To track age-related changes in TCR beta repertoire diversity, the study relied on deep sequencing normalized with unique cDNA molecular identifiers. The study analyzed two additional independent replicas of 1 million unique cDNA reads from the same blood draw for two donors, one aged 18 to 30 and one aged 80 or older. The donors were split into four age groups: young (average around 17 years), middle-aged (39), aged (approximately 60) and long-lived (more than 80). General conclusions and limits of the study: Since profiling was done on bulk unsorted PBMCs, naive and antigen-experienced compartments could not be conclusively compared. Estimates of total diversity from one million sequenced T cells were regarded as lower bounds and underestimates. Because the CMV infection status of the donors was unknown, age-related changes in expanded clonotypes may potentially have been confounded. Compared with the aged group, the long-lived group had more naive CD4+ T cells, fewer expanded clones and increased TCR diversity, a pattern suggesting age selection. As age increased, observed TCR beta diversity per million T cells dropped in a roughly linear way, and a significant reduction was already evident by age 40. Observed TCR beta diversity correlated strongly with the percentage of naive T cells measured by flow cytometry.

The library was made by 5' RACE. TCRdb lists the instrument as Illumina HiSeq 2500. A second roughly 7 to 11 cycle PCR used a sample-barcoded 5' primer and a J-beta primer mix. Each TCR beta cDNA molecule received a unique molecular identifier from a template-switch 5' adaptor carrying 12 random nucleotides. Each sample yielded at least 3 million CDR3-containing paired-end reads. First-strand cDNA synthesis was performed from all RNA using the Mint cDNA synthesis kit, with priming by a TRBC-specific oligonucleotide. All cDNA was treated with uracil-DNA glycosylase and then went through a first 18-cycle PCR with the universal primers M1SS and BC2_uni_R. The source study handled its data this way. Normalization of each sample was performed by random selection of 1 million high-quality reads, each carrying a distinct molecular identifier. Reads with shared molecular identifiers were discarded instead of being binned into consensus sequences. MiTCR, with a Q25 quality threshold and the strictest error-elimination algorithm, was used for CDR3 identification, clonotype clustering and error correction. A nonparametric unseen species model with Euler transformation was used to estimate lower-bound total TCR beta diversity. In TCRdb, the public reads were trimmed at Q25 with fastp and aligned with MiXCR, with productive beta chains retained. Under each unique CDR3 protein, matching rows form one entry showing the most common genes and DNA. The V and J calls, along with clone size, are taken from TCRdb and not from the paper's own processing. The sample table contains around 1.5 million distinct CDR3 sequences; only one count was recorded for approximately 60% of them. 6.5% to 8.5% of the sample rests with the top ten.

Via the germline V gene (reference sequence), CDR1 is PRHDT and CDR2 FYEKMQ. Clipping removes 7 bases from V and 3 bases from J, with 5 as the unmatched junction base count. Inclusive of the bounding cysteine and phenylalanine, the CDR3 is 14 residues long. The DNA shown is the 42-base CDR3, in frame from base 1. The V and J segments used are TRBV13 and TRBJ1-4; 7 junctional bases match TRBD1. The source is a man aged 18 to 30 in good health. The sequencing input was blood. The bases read TGTGCCAGCACGCGTAGGGGGCCTAATGAAAAACTGTTTTTT. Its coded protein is CASTRRGPNEKLFF.